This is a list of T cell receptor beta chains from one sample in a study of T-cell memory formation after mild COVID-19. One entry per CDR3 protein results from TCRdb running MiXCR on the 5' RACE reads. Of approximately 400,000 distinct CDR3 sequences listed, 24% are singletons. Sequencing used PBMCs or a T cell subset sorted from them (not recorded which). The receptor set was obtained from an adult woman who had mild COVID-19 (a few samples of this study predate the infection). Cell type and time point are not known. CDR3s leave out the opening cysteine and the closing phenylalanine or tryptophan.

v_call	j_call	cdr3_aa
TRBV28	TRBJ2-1	ASSFYEVAGVSYNEQF
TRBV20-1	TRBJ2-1	SAREEREKQF
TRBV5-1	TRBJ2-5	ASEGTGEETQY
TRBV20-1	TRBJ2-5	SARYRVPETQY
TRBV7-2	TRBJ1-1	ASNTDRFTEAF
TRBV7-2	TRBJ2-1	ASSQGLAGAVEQF
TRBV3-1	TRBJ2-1	ASSQPGTSGNEQF
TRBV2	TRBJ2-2	AGTKGTNTGELF
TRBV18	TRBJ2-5	ASSPPRGTQETQY
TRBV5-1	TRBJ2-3	ASSGTSGGAAGDTQY
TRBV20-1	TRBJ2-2	SARKAGGTGELF
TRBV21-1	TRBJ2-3	ASSKAWLSTDTQY
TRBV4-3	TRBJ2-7	ASSQGVMGSEQY
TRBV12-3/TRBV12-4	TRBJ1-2	ASSPQTGNYGYT
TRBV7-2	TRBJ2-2	ASSPSSANTGELF
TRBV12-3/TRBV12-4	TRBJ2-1	ASSFERGAGANEQF
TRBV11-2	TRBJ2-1	ASRPPGQGTHEQF
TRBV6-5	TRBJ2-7	ASRRTADSYEQY
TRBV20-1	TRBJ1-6	SASPGGVRSYNSPLH
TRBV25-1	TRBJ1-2	ASKDSHFSNYGYT
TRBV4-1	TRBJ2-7	ASSQGLGVEQY
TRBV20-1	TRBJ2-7	SALGSGTSRFYEQY
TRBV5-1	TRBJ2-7	ASSLGDRGSSSSYEQY
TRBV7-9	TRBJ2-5	ASSLTGGMGGTQY
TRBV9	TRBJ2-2	ASSVEGGRTGELF
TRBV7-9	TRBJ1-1	ASSLVAVNTEAF
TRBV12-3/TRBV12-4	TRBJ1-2	ASSLRQGTYGYT
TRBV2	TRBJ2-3	ASRTGTSGPSTQY
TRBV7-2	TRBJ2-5	ASSFMGRLETQY
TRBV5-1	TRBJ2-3	ASSLTGTREDTQY
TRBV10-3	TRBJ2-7	AITTGEAYEQY
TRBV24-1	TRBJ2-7	ATSDFGTGIYEQY
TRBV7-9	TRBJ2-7	ASSLMQGSSYEQY
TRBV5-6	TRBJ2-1	ASSSLGDEQF
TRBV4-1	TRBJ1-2	ASSQAGQTLGGYT
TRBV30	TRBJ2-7	AWGIALTYEQY
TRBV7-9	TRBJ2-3	ASSLEKSAGSTDTQY
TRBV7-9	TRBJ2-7	ASSCPRFGGACDEQY
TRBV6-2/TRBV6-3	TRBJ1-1	ASRPTGGGGEAF
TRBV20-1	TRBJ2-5	SARSLTGLPETQY
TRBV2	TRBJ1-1	ASSGQLPNTEAF
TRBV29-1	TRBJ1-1	SVHHGTGFEAF
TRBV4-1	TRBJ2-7	ASSQSWGSGYEQY
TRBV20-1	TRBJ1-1	SAREGHLNTEAF
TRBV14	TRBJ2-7	ASSHPGTRLSYEQY
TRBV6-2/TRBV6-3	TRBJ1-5	ASSPRSPHSHAQH
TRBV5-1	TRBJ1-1	ASSQVVAGNTEAF
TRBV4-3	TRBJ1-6	ASSQAWGQDNSPLH
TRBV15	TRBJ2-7	ATSRVGTEQY
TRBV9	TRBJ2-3	ASSASGTSGTDTQY
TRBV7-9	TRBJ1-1	ASSFQTGSGTEAF
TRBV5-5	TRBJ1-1	ASSLHVANTEAF
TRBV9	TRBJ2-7	ASSVGQGSGYEQY